This T cell receptor beta chain appears in the sequencing data of a study of T cell therapy after organ transplantation. A word on this clone: No antigen is known for it.

V lost 6 bases and J lost 4; bases outside the gene matches: 5. The germline V gene has CDR1 SGHAT and CDR2 FQNNGV. This CDR3 comprises 15 residues. These transplant recipients had drug-resistant or recurrent cytomegalovirus infection. Here immunoSEQ multiplex PCR was the method, and the copy in TCRdb shows in-frame clones only, minus some. The data contain 51,000 or so clones, roughly 93% of them seen just once; the ten biggest clones take up 3.1%. Notes on the study in general: Poor CD8+ T cell yield may explain few expansions in nonresponders. Nonresponders had marked pretherapy clonal expansions and little post-therapy change.

The TCR sequence derives from a human patient who had received a solid organ transplant and had CMV disease. Source: CD8+ T cells from blood, taken before autologous CMV-specific T cell therapy. The rearrangement links TRBV11-2 to TRBJ2-1, with TRBD2 identical over 11 bases. CDR3 region: CASSPGTSGYNEQFF. The CDR3 DNA reads TGTGCCAGCAGTCCCGGGACTAGCGGATACAATGAGCAGTTCTTC.